Shown below are 7 T cell receptor beta chains from a single sample sequenced in a study of neoadjuvant anti-PD-1 for oral cavity cancer. The protocol was immunoSEQ multiplex PCR, while the TCRdb copy is restricted to in-frame clones and leaves out a portion. The table records around 13,000 clones, about three quarters of them present only once. Indicated time point: after neoadjuvant nivolumab, at surgical resection. This material consisted of PBMCs, taken after nivolumab (anti-PD-1) treatment. The receptor set was obtained from a person aged 35-79 years with oral cavity squamous cell carcinoma.

This clone has a single count. J is TRBJ2-3 and V is TRBV10-3; tentatively, D is TRBD1 (5 bases). CDR1 and CDR2 (germline): ENHRY, SYGVKD. CDR3 length equals 13 residues. V gave up 0 bases and J gave up 5 bases, with 6 bases separating them. CDR3 protein: CAISESDRDTQYF. The CDR3 DNA sequence: TGTGCCATCAGTGAGTCTGACAGAGATACGCAGTATTTT.

This clone appeared a few times. DNA of the CDR3: TGTGCCAGTAGTATACAGGGGGCTGCAGGCACTGAAGCTTTCTTT. It specifies CASSIQGAAGTEAFF. V and J are TRBV19 and TRBJ1-1; 8 bases fit TRBD1. Germline values: CDR1 LNHDA, CDR2 SQIVND (reference sequence). V lost 2 bases and J lost 4; bases outside the gene matches: 6. The CDR3 loop spans 15 amino acids.

The chain joins TRBV20-1 to TRBJ1-5; a possible D gene is TRBD1 (6 bases). Trimming shortened V by 6 bases and J by 9 bases, and 12 bases separated the two germline ends. CDR1 DFQATT and CDR2 SNEGSKA come from the germline V gene (reference sequence). The CDR3 has 11 residues. Here the CDR3 DNA reads TGCAGTGCGGAAGAGACAGGGCCCCAGCATTTT. Amino acids: CSAEETGPQHF.

This clone was detected only a few times. The gene calls are TRBV30 and TRBJ1-5, with 8 bases lining up with TRBD1. The CDR3 length is 15 residues. J gave up 5 bases and V 1 base, and 7 bases lay outside the gene matches. Germline lookup yields CDR1 GTSNPN and CDR2 SVGIG (reference sequence). The CDR3 nucleotides read TGTGCCTGGAGTGAAGGGACAGGCTTCGATCAGCCCCAGCATTTT. It encodes CAWSEGTGFDQPQHF.

CDR3 region: CASSLNRGRVYEQYF. The DNA for the CDR3 is TGTGCCAGCAGTTTAAACAGGGGGAGAGTTTACGAGCAGTACTTC. The genes are TRBV27 and TRBJ2-7, with TRBD1 identical over 8 bases. V lost 2 bases, J lost 4 bases, and 7 bases stayed unmatched. The length of the CDR3 is 15 residues. CDR1 is MNHEY, CDR2 SMNVEV, per germline (reference sequence).

The chain couples TRBV19 to TRBJ2-7; perhaps TRBD2 as D (5 bases). CDR3 length: 16 residues. Per germline, CDR1 LNHDA and CDR2 SQIVND (reference sequence). Trimming pared 5 bases from V and 3 bases from J, leaving 20 bases between. CDR3 region: CASSPPGTAGGYEQYF. The CDR3 DNA reads as TGTGCCAGTAGTCCTCCAGGCACTGCGGGTGGCTACGAGCAGTACTTC.

A few counts support this clone. This sequence joins TRBV7-8 and TRBJ2-2; the match to TRBD1 covers 7 bases. The CDR3 length is 15 residues. Germline CDR1 reads SGHVS; CDR2 reads FQNEAQ. V was clipped by 0 bases and J by 7 bases; unmatched bases: 5. The CDR3 bases are TGTGCCAGCAGCTTAGCCCCCGACAGGGACGGGGAGCTGTTTTTT. Protein product: CASSLAPDRDGELFF.